This T cell receptor beta chain emerged from a study of blood T cell repertoires in COVID-19. The CDR3 is 15 residues long. Germline loops: CDR1 MNHEY, CDR2 SVGAGI. V was pared by 0 bases and J by 5 bases, with 5 bases of the junction left unmatched. Sequencing was performed with immunoSEQ multiplex PCR; in TCRdb, only in-frame clones are kept and a portion is missing. The table includes around 200,000 clones, 70% to 90% detected once. This clonotype was obtained from a woman aged 18-29 years who had recovered from COVID-19. Specimen: peripheral blood. The rearrangement joins TRBV6-5 to TRBJ2-7; 9 nucleotides line up with TRBD1. The CDR3, as DNA: TGTGCCAGCAGTTACTCCTACAGGGGGCCTAACGAGCAGTACTTC. Residues: CASSYSYRGPNEQYF.